The rows below give T cell receptor beta chains drawn from one sample of a study of T cell responses to AZD1222 COVID-19 vaccine. The table came from immunoSEQ multiplex PCR; TCRdb's copy has only in-frame clones and leaves some out. Here the sample spans around 140,000 clones, roughly nine tenths being singletons. The source was peripheral blood, collected on day 0 of AZD1222 vaccination. These receptors were taken from an adult in good health. Each CDR3 is given with its conserved first and last residue. The D gene is left open where the match is weak. Where a row states a size, it is once, few, many or the class of an expanded clone; other rows omit it.

size | D | J | V | DNA | CDR3
. | . | TRBJ1-2 | TRBV5-4 | TGTGCCAGCAGCCCAAACCGTCAGGAGTATGGCTACACCTTC | CASSPNRQEYGYTF
once | . | TRBJ1-6 | TRBV5-1 | TGCGCCAGCAGCTTGGACAGGCTTACGAATTCACCCCTCCACTTT | CASSLDRLTNSPLHF
. | . | TRBJ1-1 | TRBV19 | TGTGCCACCTCGATGCGCTTGAACACTGAAGCTTTCTTT | CATSMRLNTEAFF
. | . | TRBJ1-1 | TRBV20-1 | TGCAGTGCTAGAGTCCTGAGGCCGCTTTTT | CSARVLRPLF
. | . | TRBJ2-1 | TRBV11-3 | TGTGCCAGCAGCCATTCGACAGGAAAATTCTCCTACAATGAGCAGTTCTTC | CASSHSTGKFSYNEQFF
. | . | TRBJ1-1 | TRBV6-2/TRBV6-3 | TGTGCCAGCAGTTACTCGTCACCCCCTGAAGCTTTCTTT | CASSYSSPPEAFF
. | . | TRBJ1-1 | TRBV2 | TGTGCCAGCGCTGGGGAGGGCTTTACTGAAGCTTTCTTT | CASAGEGFTEAFF
once | . | TRBJ1-1 | TRBV27 | TGTGCCAGCACCCTCGTACCCGCAGGGATAAACACTGAAGCTTTCTTT | CASTLVPAGINTEAFF
. | . | TRBJ2-5 | TRBV5-6 | TGTGCCAGCAGCTTGATAGGTAGTGAAGAGACCCAGTACTTC | CASSLIGSEETQYF
. | TRBD1 | TRBJ2-7 | TRBV5-5 | TGTGCCAGCAGTCGGGACAGCTACGAGCAGTACTTC | CASSRDSYEQYF
few | . | TRBJ2-5 | TRBV18 | TGTGCCAGCTCACCAAACGCAGGGATTCGGACCCAGTACTTC | CASSPNAGIRTQYF
. | TRBD1 | TRBJ1-2 | TRBV7-8 | TGTGCCAGCAGCCCGGGACAGGTGGGGTATGGCTACACCTTC | CASSPGQVGYGYTF
. | TRBD1 | TRBJ1-1 | TRBV4-2 | TGTGCCAGCAGCCAAGGGGGACAGTCGGTCGCTTTCTTT | CASSQGGQSVAFF
. | TRBD1 | TRBJ1-1 | TRBV3-1/TRBV3-2 | TGTGCCAGCAGCCAAGCCCTTTTGTTTCAGGGGGACACTGAAGCTTTCTTT | CASSQALLFQGDTEAFF
. | . | TRBJ2-3 | TRBV18 | TGTGCCAGCTCACCTCGTTCTAGCACAGATACGCAGTATTTT | CASSPRSSTDTQYF
. | TRBD2 | TRBJ2-7 | TRBV5-4 | TGTGCCAGCAGCTTCCACCAACTAGCGGGAGCTGAGCAGCAGTACTTC | CASSFHQLAGAEQQYF
. | . | TRBJ2-2 | TRBV10-3 | TGTGCCATCAGTGAGGGTAAGGGACTGAACACCGGGGAGCTGTTTTTT | CAISEGKGLNTGELFF
. | . | TRBJ2-3 | TRBV10-1 | TGCGCCAGCAGTGTAAACCCTCAGGGAGATACGCAGTATTTT | CASSVNPQGDTQYF
. | TRBD2 | TRBJ2-7 | TRBV6-5 | TGTGCCAGCAGTTATTTCGCGGGGGCCTACGAGCAGTACTTC | CASSYFAGAYEQYF
. | TRBD1 | TRBJ2-7 | TRBV5-1 | TGCGCCAGCAGCCCACGGTACCGGGACAGGGCCTACGAGCAGTACTTC | CASSPRYRDRAYEQYF
. | . | TRBJ1-4 | TRBV4-2 | TGTGCCAGCAGCCAAGATCTCGTCGGCAAATCCGCAACTAATGAAAAACTGTTTTTT | CASSQDLVGKSATNEKLFF
. | TRBD1 | TRBJ2-7 | TRBV6-5 | TGTGCCCGACGAGGACAGGCCTACGAGCAGTACTTC | CARRGQAYEQYF
. | . | TRBJ1-1 | TRBV5-5 | TGTGCCAGCAGCTTGGCCCAGGGGCTGAACACTGAAGCTTTCTTT | CASSLAQGLNTEAFF
. | . | TRBJ2-3 | TRBV11-2 | TGTGCCAGCAGCGCAGACCCCCGACAAACAGATACGCAGTATTTT | CASSADPRQTDTQYF
. | . | TRBJ1-5 | TRBV18 | TGTGCCAGCTCACCAGACGGGGGGCTTCGGCAGCCCCAGCATTTT | CASSPDGGLRQPQHF
. | . | TRBJ2-7 | TRBV28 | TGTGCCAGCAGTTCCGGCACCGGGACTGACTACGAGCAGTACTTC | CASSSGTGTDYEQYF
. | . | TRBJ2-7 | TRBV6-4 | TGTGCCAGTCACTCCTACGAGCAGTACTTC | CASHSYEQYF
. | . | TRBJ1-1 | TRBV5-1 | TGCGCCAGCAGGACAGGTCCGGGGAGCACTGAAGCTTTCTTT | CASRTGPGSTEAFF
. | . | TRBJ2-7 | TRBV7-9 | TGTGCCAGCAGCTTAGTCTCCTACGAGCAGTACTTC | CASSLVSYEQYF
. | . | TRBJ1-2 | TRBV9 | TGTGCCAGCAGCGCCACGTTTAGTAACTATGGCTACACCTTC | CASSATFSNYGYTF
once | . | TRBJ1-1 | TRBV7-3 | TGTGCCAGCAGCTTATCCTCGACAGGGAACACTGAAGCTTTCTTT | CASSLSSTGNTEAFF
once | TRBD1 | TRBJ1-1 | TRBV10-1 | TGCGCCAGCAGTCCGGGACAGGGGACCTTTAACACTGAAGCTTTCTTT | CASSPGQGTFNTEAFF
. | TRBD1 | TRBJ1-3 | TRBV7-2 | TGTGCCAGCAGCTTAGCGGGAACAGGGGGCTCTGGAAACACCATATATTTT | CASSLAGTGGSGNTIYF
. | . | TRBJ1-1 | TRBV14 | TGTGCCAGCAGCCTATCAGTAGGAGTTGCTGCTTTCTTT | CASSLSVGVAAFF
. | . | TRBJ2-1 | TRBV19 | TGTGCCAGTAGTATCTTAGGGGATTCCAATGAGCAGTTCTTC | CASSILGDSNEQFF
. | TRBD2 | TRBJ2-2 | TRBV7-3 | TGTGCCAGCAGCTCGGGACTAGCACCCGGGGAGCTGTTTTTT | CASSSGLAPGELFF
. | TRBD1 | TRBJ1-2 | TRBV3-1/TRBV3-2 | TGTGCCAGCAGCCACACTTGGCAGGGGGAGGTCTATGGCTACACCTTC | CASSHTWQGEVYGYTF
. | . | TRBJ1-4 | TRBV12-5 | TGTGCTAGTGGAGCCAACAGGGTAACTAATGAAAAACTGTTTTTT | CASGANRVTNEKLFF
. | . | TRBJ1-3 | TRBV30 | TGTGCCTGGCCCTCTGGAAACACCATATATTTT | CAWPSGNTIYF
. | TRBD2 | TRBJ2-7 | TRBV5-4 | TGTGCCAGCAGCTTAGCGGGAGGGCCTAAAGAGCAGTACTTC | CASSLAGGPKEQYF
few | TRBD2 | TRBJ2-1 | TRBV7-9 | TGTGCCAGCAGCGTCACACTAGCGGGGGTGAATGAGCAGTTCTTC | CASSVTLAGVNEQFF
. | . | TRBJ1-4 | TRBV27 | TGTGCCAGCAGTTTCCAAAGGGGGAAGAATGAAAAACTGTTTTTT | CASSFQRGKNEKLFF
. | . | TRBJ2-3 | TRBV6-5 | TGTGCCAGCAGTTACTCGGTCACCCGCACAGATACGCAGTATTTT | CASSYSVTRTDTQYF
. | . | TRBJ1-3 | TRBV30 | TGTGCCTGGAGTGCAGGATCTGGAAACACCATATATTTT | CAWSAGSGNTIYF
. | TRBD1 | TRBJ1-1 | TRBV4-1 | TGCGCCAGCAGCCTCTCCGGGACAGGGTTCATGAACACTGAAGCTTTCTTT | CASSLSGTGFMNTEAFF